Each of the 31 T cell receptor beta chains below was sequenced from the same sample in a study of long-term antiretroviral therapy in people with HIV. Runs used v3.0 of the immunoSEQ assay and were done at survey level. Assay used: immunoSEQ multiplex PCR; TCRdb lists only in-frame clones, some missing. The sample shows some 20,000 clones, approximately 78% of them seen only once. The sequences come from unsorted PBMCs, collected at the start of antiretroviral therapy, before treatment. Receptors were obtained from a woman aged 40 to 50 with HIV.

The V call is TRBV4-1, the J call TRBJ1-1, with 11 bases identical to TRBD1. CDR1 and CDR2 (germline): MGHRA, YSYEKL. V shed 5 bases and J 3 bases; nucleotides not matched to a gene: 14. This CDR3 is 18 amino acids long. CDR3 residues: CASSVSPGQGAGYTEAFF. CDR3 DNA sequence: TGCGCCAGCAGCGTCTCTCCAGGACAGGGGGCAGGGTACACTGAAGCTTTCTTT.

The chain joins TRBV6-8 to TRBJ1-6; D is undetermined. Trimming took 8 bases from V and 5 from J, leaving 10 bases between them. CDR3 length: 13 amino acids. From germline, CDR1 is MNHGY and CDR2 SAAAGT. CDR3 nucleotide sequence: TGTGCCAGCTCCTATGGAAATAATTCACCCCTCCACTTT. It translates to CASSYGNNSPLHF.

V is TRBV28 and J is TRBJ1-6, with a tentative D call TRBD1 (6 bases). Germline V gives CDR1 MDHEN, CDR2 SYDVKM. V shed 8 bases and J shed 0 bases, with 32 bases lying between them. The CDR3 totals 22 residues. The CDR3 sequence: CASLEEWGAPKKESSYNSPLHF. Written as DNA, the CDR3 is TGTGCCAGCCTGGAGGAGTGGGGGGCTCCAAAAAAAGAGTCCTCCTATAATTCACCCCTCCACTTT. Variable domain in full (rest from reference TRBV28 and TRBJ1-6): DVKVTQSSRYLVKRTGEKVFLECVQDMDHENMFWYRQDPGLGLRLIYFSYDVKMKEKGDIPEGYSVSREKKERFSLILESASTNQTSMYLCASLEEWGAPKKESSYNSPLHFGNGTRLTVT.

The chain employs TRBV29-1 and TRBJ2-2; D unclear. The CDR3 is 14 amino acids. Trimming shortened V by 3 bases and J by 1 base, and 9 bases separated the two germline ends. CDR1 and CDR2 from the germline V gene are SQVTM and ANQGSEA. CDR3 loop: CSVDLGRNTGELFF. In DNA form, the CDR3 reads TGCAGCGTTGACCTCGGACGGAACACCGGGGAGCTGTTTTTT.

The chain employs TRBV6-6 and TRBJ2-7; 7 nucleotides align to TRBD1. V was pared by 3 bases and J by 6 bases, with 8 bases of the junction left unmatched. Germline values: CDR1 MNHNY, CDR2 SVGAGI (reference sequence). This CDR3 comprises 14 residues. CDR3 amino acids: CASSYDRVQGEQYF. In nucleotides, the CDR3 is TGTGCCAGCAGTTATGACAGGGTACAGGGCGAGCAGTACTTC.

This sequence joins TRBV30 and TRBJ1-2; D is possibly TRBD1 (6 bases). The V end lost 2 bases, the J end lost 8 bases, and 12 bases lay between the germline ends. The CDR3 has 12 amino acids. Germline CDR1 GTSNPN, CDR2 SVGIG (reference sequence). The CDR3, as DNA: TGTGCCTGGAGTTTTGACAGGTTCGGCTACACCTTC. Translating it yields CAWSFDRFGYTF.

This rearrangement joins TRBV25-1 to TRBJ2-7; D is perhaps TRBD2 (6 bases). The CDR3 extends over 17 amino acids. V shed 2 bases and J shed 0 bases, with 17 bases lying between them. Germline V gene sequence: CDR1 MGHDK, CDR2 SYGVNS. CDR3 nucleotides: TGTGCCAGCAGTGAAGGGGCCCTAGCGTTTAGCTCCTACGAGCAGTACTTC. Translated: CASSEGALAFSSYEQYF.

V is TRBV19 and J is TRBJ1-5; D not certain. V lost 5 bases to trimming and J lost 2 bases, with 10 bases between them. The V gene's germline CDR1 is LNHDA and CDR2 SQIVND (reference sequence). The CDR3 is made up of 14 amino acids. The CDR3 reads CASSGDGRNQPQHF. The DNA of the CDR3 is TGTGCCAGTAGTGGCGACGGACGCAATCAGCCCCAGCATTTT.

The chain combines TRBV4-2 with TRBJ1-2; D not certain. The germline V and J ends were trimmed by 1 base and 3 bases, with 6 bases remaining between them. The length of the CDR3 is 13 residues. Germline loops: CDR1 LGHNA, CDR2 YNFKEQ. This chain's CDR3 is CASSQGADYGYTF. Here the CDR3 DNA reads TGTGCCAGCAGCCAAGGGGCAGACTATGGCTACACCTTC.

The DNA for the CDR3 is TGTGCCAGTAGTAATCAGGTTTTGGATGGCTACACCTTC. It is translated as CASSNQVLDGYTF. The chain is built from TRBV19 and TRBJ1-2; the D is unclear. Germline V lookup: CDR1 LNHDA, CDR2 SQIVND (reference sequence). The CDR3 sequence is 13 residues long. V was shortened by 4 bases and J by 6 bases, with 12 bases between the two germline ends.

This chain joins TRBV7-9 and TRBJ2-2, with D perhaps matching TRBD2 (7 bases). CDR3 length: 16 amino acids. V dropped 8 bases and J dropped 0 bases, with 16 bases sitting between them. Germline V gene sequence: CDR1 SEHNR, CDR2 FQNEAQ (reference sequence). The CDR3 protein is CASDRGGGTNTGELFF. The DNA for the CDR3 is TGTGCCAGCGATAGGGGGGGCGGAACGAACACCGGGGAGCTGTTTTTT. Based on the CDR3 plus reference TRBV7-9 and TRBJ2-2, the full variable domain is DTGVSQNPRHKITKRGQNVTFRCDPISEHNRLYWYRQTLGQGPEFLTYFQNEAQLEKSRLLSDRFSAERPKGSFSTLEIQRTEQGDSAMYLCASDRGGGTNTGELFFGEGSRLTVL.

The chain is built from TRBV10-3 and TRBJ1-1; 7 nucleotides align to TRBD1. Germline trimming cut 6 bases from V and 0 bases from J; bases unmatched to any gene: 1. This CDR3 is built from 13 residues. CDR1 and CDR2 (germline): ENHRY, SYGVKD. The CDR3: CAIRQGLNTEAFF. The DNA of the CDR3 is TGTGCCATCAGACAGGGGTTGAACACTGAAGCTTTCTTT.

The J gene is TRBJ2-1, the V gene TRBV9, with 9 bases identical to TRBD2. Germline CDR1 and CDR2: SGDLS and YYNGEE. The CDR3 is 15 amino acids. V was clipped by 5 bases and J by 1 base; unmatched bases: 4. The CDR3, as DNA: TGTGCCAGCAGTTTAGCGGGGGAGTCCTACAATGAGCAGTTCTTC. It encodes CASSLAGESYNEQFF.

This clone was counted a few times. This CDR3 is also generated by other DNA sequences in the sample. V gene TRBV7-2 combines with J gene TRBJ1-1, with D unclear. In germline, CDR1 is SGHTA, CDR2 FQGNSA. CDR3 length: 14 residues. V lost 5 bases to trimming and J lost 3 bases, with 13 bases between them. The CDR3 bases are TGTGCCAGCAGCCTCAAAGGCGTGGACACTGAAGCTTTCTTT. Translation: CASSLKGVDTEAFF.

CDR3 bases: TGTGCCAGCAGTTTATCACCGGGGACCCCCTACGAGCAGTACTTC. This sequence encodes CASSLSPGTPYEQYF. The chain has TRBV27 and TRBJ2-7; D assignment may be TRBD1 or TRBD2 (5 bases each). CDR3 length: 15 amino acids. Germline CDR1 MNHEY, CDR2 SMNVEV (reference sequence). V lost 0 bases to trimming and J lost 2 bases, with 11 bases between them.

V is TRBV4-3 and J is TRBJ1-3; D remains unclear. Between the trimmed V and J ends, which lost 1 base and 2 bases, there was a span of 9 bases. Germline V gene sequence: CDR1 LGHNA, CDR2 YSLEER. There are 15 residues in the CDR3. The DNA of the CDR3 is TGCGCCAGCAGCCAAGGGCAGACTACTGGAAACACCATATATTTT. It translates to CASSQGQTTGNTIYF.

The rearrangement links TRBV7-9 to TRBJ1-1; 8 bases align to TRBD1. The CDR3 has 13 residues. CDR1 is SEHNR, CDR2 FQNEAQ, per germline (reference sequence). J was trimmed by 4 bases and V by 5 bases; bases with no gene match: 3. Here the CDR3 reads CASSRGTGTEAFF. CDR3 coding DNA: TGTGCCAGCAGCCGTGGGACAGGCACTGAAGCTTTCTTT.

To note about this clone: One end of the junction varies from germline; a read error may be responsible. The CDR3 sequence is CASSPTTSGGPRNF. CDR3 nucleotide sequence: TGTGCCAGCAGCCCGACGACTAGCGGGGGGCCTCGGAATTTT. The chain has TRBV7-6 and TRBJ2-3, with TRBD2 matching over 13 bases. Germline assignment: CDR1 SGHVS and CDR2 FNYEAQ. This CDR3 contains 14 residues. Looking up the rest from reference TRBV7-6 and TRBJ2-3 gives the full variable domain: GAGVSQSPRYKVTKRGQDVALRCDPISGHVSLYWYRQALGQGPEFLTYFNYEAQQDKSGLPNDRFSAERPEGSISTLTIQRTEQRDSAMYRCASSPTTSGGPRNFGPGTRLTVL.

This sequence joins TRBV13 and TRBJ1-6; perhaps TRBD1 as D (6 bases). The CDR3 runs 17 residues. Germline assignment: CDR1 PRHDT and CDR2 FYEKMQ (reference sequence). The V gene lost 9 bases and the J gene lost 6 bases, with 24 bases spanning the gap. CDR3 coding DNA: TGTGCCAGTAAAGGGGGGGTTGGGATGGAGACTAATTCACCCCTCCACTTT. Residues: CASKGGVGMETNSPLHF.

A few counts support this clone. The rearrangement uses TRBV4-3 and TRBJ2-1; TRBD2 aligns across 10 bases. CDR3 length: 17 amino acids. Germline V gives CDR1 LGHNA, CDR2 YSLEER. V lost 0 bases to trimming and J lost 8 bases; unmatched junction nucleotides: 10. The CDR3 region has the DNA TGCGCCAGCAGCCAAGATGTGCCTAGCGGGGGCCCGCATGAGCAGTTCTTC. Translated: CASSQDVPSGGPHEQFF.

V usage is TRBV18 and J usage is TRBJ2-7, with D possibly being TRBD1 (5 bases). Per the germline V gene, CDR1 is KGHSH and CDR2 is LQKENI. Trimming removed 2 bases from V and 6 bases from J, with 11 bases in between. The CDR3 consists of 13 residues. DNA for the CDR3: TGTGCCAGCTCACCAAGTCAGGGTAGCGAGCAGTACTTC. Its protein is CASSPSQGSEQYF.

This sequence joins TRBV27 and TRBJ2-3; perhaps TRBD1 as D (6 bases). This CDR3 comprises 15 residues. Deletions cut 4 bases from V and 2 bases from J, with 13 bases between. Germline V CDR1 and CDR2: MNHEY, SMNVEV (reference sequence). The CDR3 DNA reads as TGTGCCAGCAGTTCGCGGACAGACTACACAGATACGCAGTATTTT. Translated: CASSSRTDYTDTQYF.

The chain links TRBV7-6 to TRBJ2-7; TRBD1 matches at 7 bases. This CDR3 spans 12 amino acids. With 4 bases clipped from V and 6 bases from J, the junction kept 3 bases outside the gene matches. Germline V CDR1 and CDR2: SGHVS, FNYEAQ. CDR3 DNA sequence: TGTGCCAGCAGCTCGGGACAGACCGAGCAGTACTTC. This codes for CASSSGQTEQYF.

The chain has TRBV4-2 and TRBJ1-2; 7 bases are a match to TRBD1. Germline assignment: CDR1 LGHNA and CDR2 YNFKEQ. CDR3 length: 17 amino acids. After removal of 1 base from V and 3 bases from J, the junction contained 11 bases not matched to a gene. The CDR3 loop is CASSQGWVRGGDYGYTF. In DNA form, the CDR3 reads TGTGCCAGCAGCCAAGGATGGGTCAGAGGGGGCGACTATGGCTACACCTTC.

V usage is TRBV29-1 and J usage is TRBJ1-1; possible D gene TRBD1, 6 bases. The length of the CDR3 is 14 residues. Germline V CDR1 and CDR2: SQVTM, ANQGSEA. V dropped 1 base and J dropped 3 bases, with 12 bases sitting between them. The CDR3 region has the DNA TGCAGCGTTGAAGTCAGAGAGGGGGACACTGAAGCTTTCTTT. This translates into CSVEVREGDTEAFF.

This clone was counted between two and nine times. The rearrangement links TRBV19 to TRBJ2-5, with 8 bases matching TRBD2. The CDR3 length is 17 residues. The ends lost 2 bases at V and 5 bases at J; junction bases unmatched: 13. Germline CDR1 reads LNHDA; CDR2 reads SQIVND (reference sequence). The CDR3: CASSIREASAGGETQYF. The CDR3 region has the DNA TGTGCCAGTAGTATACGCGAAGCATCGGCGGGGGGCGAGACCCAGTACTTC.

The gene calls are TRBV27 and TRBJ1-2; 8 bases are shared with TRBD1. Trimming at V came to 6 bases and at J to 6 bases, leaving 9 bases not matched to a gene. There are 14 residues in the CDR3. Germline V gives CDR1 MNHEY, CDR2 SMNVEV (reference sequence). The CDR3 reads CASRPWTGSHGYTF. The CDR3, as DNA: TGTGCCAGCAGGCCCTGGACAGGGAGCCATGGCTACACCTTC.

This clone showed up just once. The chain carries TRBV6-5 and TRBJ1-3, with D possibly TRBD1 on 5 matching bases. CDR1 MNHEY and CDR2 SVGAGI come from the germline V gene. The CDR3 covers 14 residues. V lost 7 bases and J 0 bases, leaving 10 bases between the germline ends. This chain's CDR3 is CASTGGGSGNTIYF. The CDR3 DNA follows: TGTGCCAGCACCGGGGGGGGCTCTGGAAACACCATATATTTT.

CDR3 loop: CASSYPDGGSYEQYF. For the CDR3, the DNA is TGTGCCAGCAGCTATCCGGATGGGGGAAGTTACGAGCAGTACTTC. This rearrangement joins TRBV7-9 to TRBJ2-7; D might be TRBD1 or TRBD2, each matching 5 bases. CDR3 size: 15 residues. CDR1 and CDR2 (germline): SEHNR, FQNEAQ (reference sequence). Deletions cut 4 bases from V and 4 bases from J, with 17 bases between.

The rearrangement uses TRBV4-1 and TRBJ2-1; tentative D call: TRBD1 (5 bases). The CDR3 has 14 residues. Looked up from germline, CDR1 is MGHRA and CDR2 is YSYEKL. V shed 4 bases and J shed 2 bases, with 9 bases lying between them. CDR3 in DNA: TGCGCCAGCAGCCCGACAGACACCTACAATGAGCAGTTCTTC. It codes for CASSPTDTYNEQFF.

This clone was seen more than once but under ten times. The chain carries TRBV7-9 and TRBJ2-7; D is undetermined. V was clipped by 0 bases and J by 5 bases, with 8 bases between them. The germline CDR1 and CDR2 sequences are SEHNR and FQNEAQ (reference sequence). The CDR3 is 13 amino acids. CDR3 in amino acids: CASSLAQWDEQYF. The CDR3 region has the DNA TGTGCCAGCAGCTTAGCGCAGTGGGACGAGCAGTACTTC.